Below are 28 T cell receptor beta chains sequenced from a single sample in a study of cytomegalovirus exposure and HLA in healthy donors. PCR primers comprised 60 Vbeta and 13 Jbeta primers. Only in-frame clones appear in the TCRdb table, and some are missing; sequencing was by immunoSEQ multiplex PCR. The sample lists about 160,000 clones, approximately 86% seen once, with 1.5% to 2% in the top ten. The sample comprised PBMCs. The source is a woman aged 18-30 years in good health and CMV-seronegative.

This clone came up once. The J gene is TRBJ2-5, the V gene TRBV4-2; 8 bases align to TRBD2. Per the germline V gene, CDR1 is LGHNA and CDR2 is YNFKEQ. The trim removed 1 base at V and 0 bases at J, leaving 13 bases unmatched. There are 19 residues in the CDR3. Here the CDR3 reads CASSQVGFTSGLYQETQYF. DNA of the CDR3: TGTGCCAGCAGCCAAGTTGGGTTCACTAGCGGCCTGTACCAAGAGACCCAGTACTTC.

This chain uses TRBV19 with TRBJ1-4, with 9 bases matching TRBD1. The CDR3 length is 12 residues. Germline V gene lookup returns CDR1 LNHDA and CDR2 SQIVND (reference sequence). V lost 9 bases and J lost 6; bases outside the gene matches: 2. CDR3 loop: CASRQGDEKLFF. CDR3 coding DNA: TGTGCCAGCCGACAGGGGGATGAAAAACTGTTTTTT. Combining the CDR3 with reference TRBV19 and TRBJ1-4 gives the whole variable domain DGGITQSPKYLFRKEGQNVTLSCEQNLNHDAMYWYRQDPGQGLRLIYYSQIVNDFQKGDIAEGYSVSREKKESFPLTVTSAQKNPTAFYLCASRQGDEKLFFGSGTQLSVL.

The chain recombines TRBV23-1 with TRBJ1-3; D not certain. TRBV23-1 is classed as an ORF, of uncertain function. V was pared by 0 bases and J by 8 bases, with 2 bases between. The CDR3 is made up of 11 amino acids. The CDR3 sequence is CASSQSDTIYF. The CDR3 DNA reads as TGCGCCAGCAGTCAATCCGACACCATATATTTT.

The chain combines TRBV27 with TRBJ2-1, with D possibly matching TRBD2 (5 bases). With 2 bases removed from V and 6 bases from J, the gap between germline ends came to 11 bases. Germline lookup yields CDR1 MNHEY and CDR2 SMNVEV (reference sequence). The CDR3 consists of 14 residues. CDR3 protein: CASSLVGLGNEQFF. CDR3 nucleotides: TGTGCCAGCAGTTTAGTTGGACTGGGCAATGAGCAGTTCTTC.

The gene calls are TRBV28 and TRBJ2-1; TRBD2 aligns across 11 bases. Trimming removed 6 bases from V and 0 bases from J; junction bases left unmatched: 4. CDR3 length: 16 residues. The germline CDR1 and CDR2 sequences are MDHEN and SYDVKM. The CDR3 DNA reads TGTGCCAGCAGGGGGACTAGCGGACTCTCCTACAATGAGCAGTTCTTC. This codes for CASRGTSGLSYNEQFF.

This chain links TRBV27 with TRBJ1-1; 10 bases align to TRBD1. Per the germline V gene, CDR1 is MNHEY and CDR2 is SMNVEV (reference sequence). Trimming removed 5 bases from V and 3 bases from J; junction bases left unmatched: 6. The CDR3 consists of 15 residues. As DNA, the CDR3 is TGTGCCAGCAGTCTCGGACAGGGGGGATACACTGAAGCTTTCTTT. It specifies CASSLGQGGYTEAFF.

This chain links TRBV5-1 with TRBJ1-1, with D maybe TRBD1 (5 bases). Trimming left V 2 bases short and J 1 base short, with 9 bases between. This CDR3 has 14 amino acids. CDR1 and CDR2 (germline): SGHRS, YFSETQ. CDR3 bases: TGCGCCAGCAGCTTCTCAGGGTCGAACACTGAAGCTTTCTTT. Residues: CASSFSGSNTEAFF.

The V gene is TRBV6-1, the J gene TRBJ2-3; 9 nucleotides match TRBD2. The CDR3 runs 15 residues. Losses at the gene ends were 4 bases for V and 1 base for J; bases not matched to a gene: 3. Germline V gene sequence: CDR1 MNHNS, CDR2 SASEGT. The CDR3 DNA is TGTGCCAGCAGTGCCGCTAGCGGGGGCACAGATACGCAGTATTTT. Its translation is CASSAASGGTDTQYF.

The CDR3 region has the DNA TGTGCCAGCAGTGTGGGGGGTACAGGGGGAATGCAGTACTTC. This encodes CASSVGGTGGMQYF. The chain uses TRBV25-1 and TRBJ2-7; TRBD1 matches at 8 bases. Germline CDR1 MGHDK, CDR2 SYGVNS. V shed 4 bases and J 9 bases; nucleotides not matched to a gene: 11. This CDR3 contains 14 residues.

Regarding this clone: One junction end disagrees with the germline gene, perhaps due to a read error. V and J are TRBV7-9 and TRBJ2-1; 13 bases are a match to TRBD2. The germline V gene encodes CDR1 SEHNR and CDR2 FQNEAQ (reference sequence). The CDR3 runs 15 residues. CDR3 loop: CSSSPTSGGAPPQFF. CDR3 DNA sequence: TGTTCCAGCAGCCCAACTAGCGGGGGGGCCCCCCCCCAGTTCTTC.

The V call is TRBV5-4, the J call TRBJ2-1; 8 positions agree with TRBD1. The germline V gene has CDR1 SGHNT and CDR2 YYREEE (reference sequence). The V gene end was trimmed by 4 bases and the J gene end by 7 bases; junction bases not matched to a gene: 10. The CDR3 sequence is 15 residues long. In DNA form, the CDR3 reads TGTGCCAGCAGCCACCAGGACAGGGTTAATAATGAGCAGTTCTTC. Translated: CASSHQDRVNNEQFF.

This chain links TRBV5-1 with TRBJ2-3; 7 bases are shared with TRBD1. Germline V gives CDR1 SGHRS, CDR2 YFSETQ. This CDR3 is built from 13 residues. The V and J ends lost 4 bases and 4 bases, in that order; junction bases with no gene match: 3. In DNA, the CDR3 is TGCGCCAGCAGCCCACAGGGGTCAGATACGCAGTATTTT. Amino acid sequence: CASSPQGSDTQYF.

CDR3 DNA: TGTGCCAGCAGTGAAGGAAACTGCGGAGCGGACAGGCATGAAGAAGAGGATTCACCCCTCCACTTT. It translates to CASSEGNCGADRHEEEDSPLHF. J is TRBJ1-6 and V is TRBV6-1; TRBD1 agrees at 7 bases. Germline-derived CDR1 and CDR2 are MNHNS and SASEGT. CDR3 size: 22 residues. V trimming: 1 base; J trimming: 8 bases; junction bases outside the gene matches: 26.

As regards this clone: The junction and the germline gene differ at one end; a read error may be behind it. CDR3 amino acids: CASSYNRGYGNAIYF. DNA for the CDR3: TGTGCCAGCAGCTATAACAGGGGTTACGGAAACGCCATATATTTT. The chain carries TRBV5-6 and TRBJ1-3; 7 bases are a match to TRBD1. CDR1 and CDR2 (germline): SGHDT, YYEEEE. CDR3 size: 15 residues. The whole variable domain, remainder taken from reference TRBV5-6 and TRBJ1-3, is DAGVTQSPTHLIKTRGQQVTLRCSPKSGHDTVSWYQQALGQGPQFIFQYYEEEERQRGNFPDRFSGHQFPNYSSELNVNALLLGDSALYLCASSYNRGYGNAIYFGEGSWLTVV.

The J gene is TRBJ2-3, the V gene TRBV28; tentative D call: TRBD1 (5 bases). V was clipped by 6 bases and J by 4 bases, with 14 bases between them. This CDR3 is built from 14 residues. The germline V gene encodes CDR1 MDHEN and CDR2 SYDVKM. The CDR3 spells CASSYDRGPDTQYF. The CDR3 DNA follows: TGTGCCAGCAGCTACGATAGGGGCCCAGATACGCAGTATTTT.

The chain joins TRBV6-5 to TRBJ1-5, with 8 positions matching TRBD1. The V gene end was trimmed by 5 bases and the J gene end by 0 bases; junction bases not matched to a gene: 3. This CDR3 has 15 amino acids. Germline CDR1 is MNHEY and CDR2 is SVGAGI. The CDR3 region is CASSRTGTSNQPQHF. Here the CDR3 DNA reads TGTGCCAGCAGTCGGACAGGGACTAGCAATCAGCCCCAGCATTTT.

J is TRBJ2-2 and V is TRBV29-1; TRBD1 is a possible D gene (6 bases). The V end lost 5 bases, the J end lost 3 bases, and 10 bases lay between the germline ends. The CDR3 length is 13 residues. Per germline, CDR1 SQVTM and CDR2 ANQGSEA. CDR3 residues: CSVLDRDTGELFF. The DNA for the CDR3 is TGCAGCGTTTTGGACAGAGACACCGGGGAGCTGTTTTTT.

The chain recombines TRBV18 with TRBJ2-5; possible D gene TRBD2, 6 bases. The CDR3 has 14 residues. Germline V gene data show CDR1 as KGHSH and CDR2 as LQKENI. V was cut by 0 bases and J by 4 bases, with 9 bases left in between. This CDR3 is CASSPPSGGETQYF. For the CDR3, the DNA is TGTGCCAGCTCACCACCGTCCGGGGGAGAGACCCAGTACTTC. Using reference TRBV18 and TRBJ2-5 for the parts outside the CDR3, the full variable domain is NAGVMQNPRHLVRRRGQEARLRCSPMKGHSHVYWYRQLPEEGLKFMVYLQKENIIDESGMPKERFSAEFPKEGPSILRIQQVVRGDSAAYFCASSPPSGGETQYFGPGTRLLVL.

This clone has a single count. The rearrangement joins TRBV7-2 to TRBJ1-5; 8 nucleotides agree with TRBD1. CDR1 is SGHTA and CDR2 is FQGNSA in the germline V gene. The CDR3 spans 15 residues. The ends lost 5 bases at V and 7 bases at J; junction bases unmatched: 10. DNA of the CDR3: TGTGCCAGCAGCCCCAGTCAGGGGGCAGGGCAGCCCCAGCATTTT. Translation: CASSPSQGAGQPQHF.

V is TRBV19 and J is TRBJ2-4; D might be TRBD2 (6 bases). Germline CDR1 reads LNHDA; CDR2 reads SQIVND (reference sequence). This CDR3 comprises 15 residues. V was trimmed by 5 bases and J by 0 bases, leaving 11 bases between them. CDR3 region: CASSWGELAKNIQYF. CDR3 in DNA: TGTGCCAGTAGTTGGGGGGAACTAGCCAAAAACATTCAGTACTTC.

The chain combines TRBV6-5 with TRBJ2-3; a weak D match, TRBD1 (5 bases). The CDR3 extends over 15 amino acids. The germline gives CDR1 MNHEY, CDR2 SVGAGI. V was trimmed by 3 bases and J by 4 bases, leaving 14 bases between them. DNA of the CDR3: TGTGCCAGCAGTTATAGAGGCAGGGTGGCAGATACGCAGTATTTT. It codes for CASSYRGRVADTQYF.

Details on this clone: The junction shows a germline mismatch at one end, possibly a read error. V is TRBV7-7 and J is TRBJ2-1; 10 nucleotides align to TRBD1. The CDR3 is 16 residues long. CDR1 SSHAT and CDR2 FNYEAQ come from the germline V gene (reference sequence). The CDR3 DNA reads TGTGCTAGCAGCCTGTTGGGGACAGGGGAGAACAATGAGCAGTTCTTC. Protein: CASSLLGTGENNEQFF.

V usage is TRBV5-4 and J usage is TRBJ2-1; tentative D call: TRBD1 (5 bases). From germline, CDR1 is SGHNT and CDR2 YYREEE (reference sequence). V was trimmed by 0 bases and J by 8 bases, leaving 21 bases between them. The CDR3 totals 17 residues. For the CDR3, the DNA is TGTGCCAGCAGCTTGGTGCCGGTGACAGCCGGTAAGGATGAGCAGTTCTTC. Its protein is CASSLVPVTAGKDEQFF.

The CDR3 sequence is CASSPLGQGAPSNQPQHF. The CDR3 DNA reads TGTGCCAGCAGCCCCCTAGGACAGGGGGCCCCTAGCAATCAGCCCCAGCATTTT. This chain connects TRBV28 to TRBJ1-5, with 11 positions matching TRBD1. The CDR3 runs to 18 residues. The V and J ends lost 6 bases and 0 bases, in that order; junction bases with no gene match: 10. The germline CDR1 and CDR2 sequences are MDHEN and SYDVKM.

The V and J genes are TRBV18 and TRBJ1-1; tentative D call: TRBD1 (6 bases). Germline V CDR1 and CDR2: KGHSH, LQKENI. Trimming pared 3 bases from V and 3 bases from J, leaving 14 bases between. CDR3 length equals 15 residues. CDR3 residues: CASSPVTGLDTEAFF. CDR3 DNA: TGTGCCAGCTCACCGGTGACAGGTCTGGACACTGAAGCTTTCTTT.

The chain has TRBV30 and TRBJ1-4; 9 nucleotides line up with TRBD1. Looked up from germline, CDR1 is GTSNPN and CDR2 is SVGIG (reference sequence). J gave up 8 bases and V 4 bases, and 8 bases lay outside the gene matches. The CDR3 extends over 14 amino acids. DNA of the CDR3: TGTGCCTGGAAGGAAGGGACAGGGCAGGAAAAACTGTTTTTT. This sequence encodes CAWKEGTGQEKLFF.

Only a few counts were recorded for this clone. The chain has TRBV12-5 and TRBJ1-1; the D gene is possibly TRBD1 (6 bases). The CDR3 is made up of 15 amino acids. The germline V gene encodes CDR1 LGHNT and CDR2 FRNRAP. V was clipped by 8 bases and J by 3 bases, with 19 bases between them. CDR3 region: CASSGGAMGYTEAFF. The CDR3 DNA sequence: TGTGCTAGTTCTGGGGGGGCGATGGGGTACACTGAAGCTTTCTTT.

This chain connects TRBV12-5 to TRBJ2-3; D perhaps matches TRBD2 (7 bases). The CDR3 contains 12 residues. Germline V gives CDR1 LGHNT, CDR2 FRNRAP. Trimming cost V 6 bases and J 13 bases, with 17 bases left between them. CDR3 sequence: CASGPEGGGKYF. The CDR3 region has the DNA TGTGCTAGTGGCCCAGAGGGGGGGGGCAAGTATTTT.